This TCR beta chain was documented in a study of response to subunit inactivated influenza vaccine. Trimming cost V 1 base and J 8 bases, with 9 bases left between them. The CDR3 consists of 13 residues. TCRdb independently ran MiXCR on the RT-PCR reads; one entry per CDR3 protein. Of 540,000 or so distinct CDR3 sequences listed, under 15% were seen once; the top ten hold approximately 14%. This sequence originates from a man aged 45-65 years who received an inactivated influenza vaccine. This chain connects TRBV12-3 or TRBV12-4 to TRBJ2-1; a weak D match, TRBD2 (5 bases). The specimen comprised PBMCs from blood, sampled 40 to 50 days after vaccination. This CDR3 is CASSLVSGDEQFF. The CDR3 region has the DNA TGTGCCAGCAGTTTAGTGAGCGGCGATGAGCAGTTCTTC.